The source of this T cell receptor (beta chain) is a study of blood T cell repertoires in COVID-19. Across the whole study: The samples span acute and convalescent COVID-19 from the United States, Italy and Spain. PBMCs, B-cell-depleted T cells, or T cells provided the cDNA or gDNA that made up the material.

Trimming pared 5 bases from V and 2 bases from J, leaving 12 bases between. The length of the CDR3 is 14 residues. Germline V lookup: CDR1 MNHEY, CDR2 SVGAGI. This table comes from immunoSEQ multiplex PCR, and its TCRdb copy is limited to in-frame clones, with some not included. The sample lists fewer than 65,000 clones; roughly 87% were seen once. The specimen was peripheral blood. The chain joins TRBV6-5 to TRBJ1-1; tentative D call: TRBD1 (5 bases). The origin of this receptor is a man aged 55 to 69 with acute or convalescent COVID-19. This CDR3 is CASSPAGDNTEAFF. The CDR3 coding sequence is TGTGCCAGCAGTCCCGCGGGGGATAACACTGAAGCTTTCTTT.